The 27 T cell receptor beta chains reported below all come from one sample, sequenced in a study of T-cell reconstitution after alpha-beta-depleted transplantation in children. The TCRbeta library was prepared with unique molecular identifiers. MiXCR, applied by TCRdb to the PCR reads, yields one record per CDR3 protein. The sample lists around 700,000 distinct CDR3 sequences; 13% were seen once. The sequences come from PBMCs, collected before TCRalphabeta/CD19-depleted stem cell transplant. The receptors were gathered from a girl aged 2-10 years with congenital amegakaryocytic thrombocytopenia, due to receive a stem cell transplant.

This clonotype was seen a handful of times. The gene calls are TRBV10-3 and TRBJ1-2, with 8 bases identical to TRBD1. This CDR3 is built from 12 residues. J gave up 8 bases and V 9 bases, and 8 bases lay outside the gene matches. CDR1 and CDR2 from the germline V gene are ENHRY and SYGVKD. Written as DNA, the CDR3 is TGTGCCATAACCCCAGGGGGCGGAGGCTACACCTTC. It yields the protein CAITPGGGGYTF.

The chain carries TRBV28 and TRBJ2-1; D is undetermined. Germline CDR1 and CDR2: MDHEN and SYDVKM. CDR3 length: 12 residues. The ends were cut back, 6 bases at V and 12 bases at J, with 15 bases in the middle. CDR3 loop: CASSLLPVGQFF. The CDR3 region has the DNA TGTGCCAGCAGCCTTCTCCCTGTGGGGCAGTTCTTC.

In the case of this clonotype: A clone one base away is much larger, so this may be a read error. V gene TRBV6-5 combines with J gene TRBJ1-4; D uncertain. The CDR3 is made up of 11 amino acids. Germline V gene lookup returns CDR1 MNHEY and CDR2 SVGAGI. This chain's CDR3 is CACSNREKLFF. CDR3 nucleotide sequence: TGTGCCTGCAGTAACCGTGAAAAACTGTTTTTT.

In this sample, this clonotype turned up many times. The genes are TRBV10-3 and TRBJ2-7; the D gene is possibly TRBD2 (6 bases). This CDR3 has 14 residues. The V end lost 3 bases, the J end lost 1 base, and 10 bases lay between the germline ends. Germline V gene data show CDR1 as ENHRY and CDR2 as SYGVKD. CDR3 residues: CAISDTSSSYEQYF. CDR3 coding DNA: TGTGCCATCAGTGACACTAGCAGTTCCTACGAGCAGTACTTC.

This clonotype has a count of ten or more. CDR3 nucleotides: TGCAGCGTTGAAGACGTGCAGGCGGAGTATAGAGCTAACTATGGCTACACCTTC. Translation gives CSVEDVQAEYRANYGYTF. The chain has TRBV29-1 and TRBJ1-2; no reliable D call. Per germline, CDR1 SQVTM and CDR2 ANQGSEA. CDR3 length equals 18 residues. Trimming stripped 0 bases from V and 0 bases from J, with 20 bases between.

This clonotype has more than one count but fewer than ten. The chain recombines TRBV28 with TRBJ2-2, with 11 bases identical to TRBD2. Germline CDR1 and CDR2: MDHEN and SYDVKM. This CDR3 contains 16 residues. V lost 3 bases to trimming and J lost 4 bases; unmatched junction nucleotides: 4. This chain's CDR3 is CASSFSLAGATGELFF. The CDR3 bases are TGTGCCAGCAGTTTCTCACTAGCGGGAGCCACCGGGGAGCTGTTTTTT.

This clonotype was counted ten times or more. The chain is built from TRBV13 and TRBJ1-3; TRBD1 matches 7 bases. This CDR3 region has 18 residues. The germline CDR1 and CDR2 sequences are PRHDT and FYEKMQ (reference sequence). The V gene end was trimmed by 6 bases and the J gene end by 0 bases; junction bases not matched to a gene: 14. This CDR3 is CASSPPAGTDLSGNTIYF. The CDR3 DNA is TGTGCCAGCAGTCCTCCCGCCGGGACAGACCTCTCTGGAAACACCATATATTTT.

The V call is TRBV5-5, the J call TRBJ1-4, with unresolved D. V was clipped by 2 bases and J by 6 bases, with 5 bases between them. The CDR3 contains 12 residues. Germline lookup yields CDR1 SGHKS and CDR2 YYEKEE (reference sequence). CDR3 loop: CASSFWDEKLFF. CDR3 in DNA: TGTGCCAGCAGCTTCTGGGATGAAAAACTGTTTTTT.

The sample holds a few counts of this clonotype. The J gene is TRBJ2-7, the V gene TRBV6-1; TRBD2 aligns across 9 bases. With V trimmed by 7 bases and J by 9 bases, 13 bases remained unmatched. Germline CDR1 MNHNS, CDR2 SASEGT. The CDR3 covers 14 residues. CDR3 nucleotides: TGTGCCAGCACGCCCAGACTAGCGGAGGGTGTGCAGTACTTC. This sequence encodes CASTPRLAEGVQYF.

As regards this clonotype: A much larger clone differs from this one at a single base, so this may be a read error. V usage is TRBV20-1 and J usage is TRBJ2-1, with a possible D match to TRBD2 (5 bases). This CDR3 spans 14 amino acids. Looked up from germline, CDR1 is DFQATT and CDR2 is SNEGSKA (reference sequence). CDR3 protein: CSAPVSGILNELFF. The CDR3, as DNA: TGCAGTGCTCCTGTCTCGGGAATACTCAATGAGCTGTTCTTC.

The chain employs TRBV5-6 and TRBJ2-2; perhaps TRBD1 as D (6 bases). The germline V gene encodes CDR1 SGHDT and CDR2 YYEEEE. The CDR3 totals 16 residues. Trimming removed 4 bases at V and 6 bases at J, with 19 bases between. Here the CDR3 reads CASSLTMTGPPGELFF. The CDR3 DNA sequence: TGTGCCAGCAGCCTAACCATGACAGGACCCCCCGGGGAGCTGTTTTTT.

This clonotype was seen more than once but under ten times. V is TRBV5-1 and J is TRBJ2-3; TRBD1 matches 9 bases. Germline CDR1 and CDR2: SGHRS and YFSETQ. V gave up 3 bases and J gave up 5 bases; unmatched junction bases: 16. This CDR3 is 18 amino acids long. The chain's CDR3 is CASSSQTGTGFFLDTQYF. The DNA of the CDR3 is TGCGCCAGCAGCTCTCAAACCGGGACAGGGTTTTTTTTAGATACGCAGTATTTT.

The chain combines TRBV12-3 or TRBV12-4 with TRBJ2-7; TRBD1 matches 9 bases. V dropped 3 bases and J dropped 4; count of bases not matched to a gene: 7. The CDR3 has 15 residues. CDR3 sequence: CASSFHPGQGYEQYF. In DNA form, the CDR3 reads TGTGCCAGCAGTTTCCATCCGGGACAGGGTTACGAGCAGTACTTC.

This clonotype appeared many times. The J gene is TRBJ1-5, the V gene TRBV5-1; possible D gene TRBD1, 5 bases. The CDR3 has 13 residues. The V gene's germline CDR1 is SGHRS and CDR2 YFSETQ. Trimming took off 3 bases at V and 3 bases at J, with 7 bases between the two ends. This CDR3 is CASSWGYNQPQHF. In DNA, the CDR3 is TGCGCCAGCAGCTGGGGGTACAATCAGCCCCAGCATTTT.

This clonotype was counted ten times or more. The rearrangement joins TRBV20-1 to TRBJ2-3; D gene ambiguous. V was pared by 3 bases and J by 0 bases, with 13 bases between. The CDR3 has 15 residues. Germline values: CDR1 DFQATT, CDR2 SNEGSKA (reference sequence). The CDR3 DNA reads TGCAGTGCTAGCAGACGATATTTGAGCACAGATACGCAGTATTTT. Its protein is CSASRRYLSTDTQYF.

In nucleotides, the CDR3 is TGTGCCAGGTCTGAGACTAGCGGTAGCGGGGGCAGAGATACGCAGTATTTT. This translates into CARSETSGSGGRDTQYF. This sequence joins TRBV7-6 and TRBJ2-3, with 9 bases matching TRBD2. V shed 9 bases and J 5 bases; nucleotides not matched to a gene: 18. This CDR3 spans 17 amino acids. Germline-derived CDR1 and CDR2 are SGHVS and FNYEAQ.

This clonotype was recorded at least ten times. The gene calls are TRBV5-1 and TRBJ1-1; the D gene is possibly TRBD1 (6 bases). Trimming removed 2 bases from V and 3 bases from J, with 11 bases in between. The CDR3 sequence is 14 residues long. CDR1 SGHRS and CDR2 YFSETQ come from the germline V gene. CDR3 DNA sequence: TGCGCCAGCAGCTTCAGGGGACTCGACACTGAAGCTTTCTTT. As protein: CASSFRGLDTEAFF. Full variable domain (rest looked up from reference TRBV5-1 and TRBJ1-1): KAGVTQTPRYLIKTRGQQVTLSCSPISGHRSVSWYQQTPGQGLQFLFEYFSETQRNKGNFPGRFSGRQFSNSRSEMNVSTLELGDSALYLCASSFRGLDTEAFFGQGTRLTVV.

This clonotype showed up many times. The chain joins TRBV20-1 to TRBJ1-1; D perhaps matches TRBD1 (5 bases). Germline values: CDR1 DFQATT, CDR2 SNEGSKA (reference sequence). CDR3 length equals 13 residues. V was clipped by 0 bases and J by 11 bases, with 16 bases between them. The DNA for the CDR3 is TGCAGTGCTAGAGATAAAATTGGAGGGGTGGCTTTCTTT. Its protein product is CSARDKIGGVAFF.

The chain carries TRBV12-3 or TRBV12-4 and TRBJ2-7; 9 bases are a match to TRBD2. V shed 5 bases and J 5 bases; nucleotides not matched to a gene: 13. CDR3 length: 16 residues. The CDR3, as DNA: TGTGCCAGCAGTCCCATTGGCGCGGGAGGGCCAAACGAGCAGTACTTC. It translates to CASSPIGAGGPNEQYF.

At least ten counts were recorded for this clonotype. The chain recombines TRBV15 with TRBJ1-1; D ambiguous. The CDR3 spans 14 residues. Trimming left V 4 bases short and J 3 bases short, with 12 bases between. Per the germline V gene, CDR1 is LNHNV and CDR2 is YYDKDF (reference sequence). In DNA, the CDR3 is TGTGCCACCAGCACCGAGGAATCGGACACTGAAGCTTTCTTT. This encodes CATSTEESDTEAFF.

The chain couples TRBV20-1 to TRBJ1-1, with D tentatively TRBD1 (5 bases). Germline V gene lookup returns CDR1 DFQATT and CDR2 SNEGSKA (reference sequence). This CDR3 contains 12 residues. The ends were cut back, 6 bases at V and 2 bases at J, with 10 bases in the middle. The CDR3 DNA is TGCAGTGCGAGGGACTCCAACACTGAAGCTTTCTTT. It encodes CSARDSNTEAFF.

This clonotype was observed many times. The chain links TRBV12-3 or TRBV12-4 to TRBJ2-2; D remains unclear. The CDR3 contains 13 residues. V gave up 2 bases and J gave up 1 base, with 2 bases separating them. Here the CDR3 reads CASSLQNTGELFF. The CDR3 nucleotides are TGTGCCAGCAGTTTACAGAACACCGGGGAGCTGTTTTTT.

This clonotype has a count of ten or more. The chain carries TRBV5-1 and TRBJ2-7, with unresolved D. Trimming removed 0 bases at V and 3 bases at J, with 10 bases between. CDR3 length: 14 residues. From germline, CDR1 is SGHRS and CDR2 YFSETQ. Written as DNA, the CDR3 is TGCGCCAGCAGCTTGGTATCCGTTATCTACGAGCAGTACTTC. This gives the protein CASSLVSVIYEQYF.

In regard to this clonotype: A much larger clone differs by one base, so this may be a read error. The V and J genes are TRBV29-1 and TRBJ2-5; D remains ambiguous. The CDR3 has 11 residues. Germline CDR1 is SQVTM and CDR2 is ANQGSEA. CDR3 loop: CGIAPQETQSF. The CDR3 nucleotides are TGCGGAATCGCGCCCCAAGAGACCCAGTCCTTC.

This clonotype showed up just once. No conserved phenylalanine or tryptophan ends this CDR3, so it is likely a read error. The rearrangement joins TRBV20-1 to TRBJ2-2, with D unclear. The CDR3 spans 12 residues. The germline gives CDR1 DFQATT, CDR2 SNEGSKA (reference sequence). The V end was cut by 5 bases, the J end by 6 bases, with 10 bases between. The CDR3 nucleotides read TGCAGTGCTTTGGATAGACCCGGGGAGCTGTTTATT. Translated: CSALDRPGELFI.

This clonotype was found a few times. CDR3 bases: TGTGCCAGCAGCCCCGCCGGGACTAGCTACGAGCAGTACTTC. Its protein is CASSPAGTSYEQYF. This chain joins TRBV3-1 and TRBJ2-7; 8 positions agree with TRBD2. V was pared by 4 bases and J by 3 bases, with 5 bases of the junction left unmatched. The CDR3 consists of 14 residues. Germline V gene lookup returns CDR1 LGHDT and CDR2 YNNKEL (reference sequence).

The V gene is TRBV5-1, the J gene TRBJ2-3, with D perhaps TRBD1 or TRBD2 (5 bases each). Trimming removed 4 bases from V and 4 bases from J, with 22 bases in between. Germline values: CDR1 SGHRS, CDR2 YFSETQ. The CDR3 is 17 amino acids. The CDR3 loop reads CASSDYLLGETADTQYF. The CDR3 DNA is TGCGCCAGCAGCGACTACCTACTGGGGGAAACTGCAGATACGCAGTATTTT.